The clone carrying this TCR beta chain rates as hyperexpanded. Its antigen is still unknown. The data stem from a study of human T cells and chemical hapten exposure. About the research overall: Per-sample TCR yield variability stemmed mainly from small pooled library volume differences.

Broader study findings: DPC sensitization produced no change in TCRs with frequency above 1 in 1000.

The library tagged each cDNA molecule with unique molecular identifiers. Per the study methods: A per-sample median of about 100,000 TCRs was observed, with counts ranging from about 23,224 to 700,000. TCRdb re-called the reads through MiXCR, storing one row per CDR3 protein. TCRdb, not the original authors, processed these V and J calls. In the table there are more than 200 distinct CDR3 sequences, under 40% of which are singletons. This CDR3 comprises 16 residues. V was cut by 4 bases and J by 2 bases, with 17 bases left in between. Germline CDR1 SGDLS, CDR2 YYNGEE. The authors extracted total RNA from unfractionated whole blood.

Sample: whole blood. The receptor comes from a human donor who had alopecia or was a healthy volunteer (not recorded which). Some clones in this sample may be carry-over from other donors' samples. This table probably holds off-target reads from a library built for another chain. The chain has TRBV9 and TRBJ2-3; a possible D gene is TRBD2 (5 bases). CDR3 protein: CASSLRTGEITDTQYF. CDR3 bases: TGTGCCAGCAGCCTCCGGACTGGAGAGATCACAGATACGCAGTATTTT.